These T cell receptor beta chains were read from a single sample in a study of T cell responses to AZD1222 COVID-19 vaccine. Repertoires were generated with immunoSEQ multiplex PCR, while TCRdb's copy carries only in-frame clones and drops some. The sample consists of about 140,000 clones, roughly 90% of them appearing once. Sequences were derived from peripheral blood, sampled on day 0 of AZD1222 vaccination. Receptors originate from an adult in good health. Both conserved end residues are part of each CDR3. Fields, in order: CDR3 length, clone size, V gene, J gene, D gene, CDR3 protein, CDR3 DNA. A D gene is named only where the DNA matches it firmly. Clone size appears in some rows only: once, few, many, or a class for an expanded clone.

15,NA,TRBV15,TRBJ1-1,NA,CATSRDGGVYTEAFF,TGTGCCACCAGCAGAGATGGAGGGGTGTACACTGAAGCTTTCTTT
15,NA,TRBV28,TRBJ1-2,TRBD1,CASSSHPQGAYGYTF,TGTGCCAGCAGTTCCCACCCTCAGGGGGCTTATGGCTACACCTTC
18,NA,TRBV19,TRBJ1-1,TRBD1,CASQQPGKGQHMNTEAFF,TGTGCCAGTCAACAGCCTGGTAAGGGACAGCACATGAACACTGAAGCTTTCTTT
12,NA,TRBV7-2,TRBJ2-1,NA,CASSSRYNEQFF,TGTGCCAGCAGCTCACGGTACAATGAGCAGTTCTTC
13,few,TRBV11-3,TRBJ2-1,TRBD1,CASSVTGANEQFF,TGTGCCAGCAGCGTTACAGGGGCCAATGAGCAGTTCTTC
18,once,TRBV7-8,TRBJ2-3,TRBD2,CASSYPRTSGYSTDTQYF,TGTGCCAGCAGCTATCCTCGGACTAGCGGATATAGCACAGATACGCAGTATTTT
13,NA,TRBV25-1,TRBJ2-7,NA,CASSQEGVIKQYF,TGTGCCAGCAGCCAGGAAGGGGTCATCAAGCAGTACTTC
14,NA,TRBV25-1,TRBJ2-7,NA,CASSEGLARGEQYF,TGTGCCAGCAGTGAAGGGCTAGCCAGAGGCGAGCAGTACTTC
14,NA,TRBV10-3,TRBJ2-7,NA,CAISDPSRSYEQYF,TGTGCCATCAGTGACCCTTCACGATCCTACGAGCAGTACTTC
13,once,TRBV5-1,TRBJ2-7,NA,CASSLPQSYEQYF,TGCGCCAGCAGCTTACCGCAATCCTACGAGCAGTACTTC
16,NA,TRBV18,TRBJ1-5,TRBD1,CASSLQGKLNNQPQHF,TGTGCCAGCTCGCTACAGGGGAAGTTAAACAATCAGCCCCAGCATTTT
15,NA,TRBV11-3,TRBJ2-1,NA,CASSLRSGTYNEQFF,TGTGCCAGCAGCTTACGGTCAGGAACCTACAATGAGCAGTTCTTC
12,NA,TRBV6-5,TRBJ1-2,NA,CASSYPGGGYTF,TGTGCCAGCAGTTACCCCGGTGGAGGCTACACCTTC
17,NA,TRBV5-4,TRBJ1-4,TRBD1,CASSMTGTGGSGEKLFF,TGTGCCAGCAGCATGACCGGGACAGGGGGTTCAGGTGAAAAACTGTTTTTT
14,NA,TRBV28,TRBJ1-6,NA,CASREIQVSIPLHF,TGTGCCAGCAGGGAAATACAGGTCTCAATTCCCCTCCACTTT
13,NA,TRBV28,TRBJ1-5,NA,CASNAGNGQPQHF,TGTGCCAGCAACGCAGGGAACGGTCAGCCCCAGCATTTT
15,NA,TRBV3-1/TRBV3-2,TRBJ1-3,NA,CASSQTRGLGNTIYF,TGTGCCAGCAGCCAGACCCGGGGGCTTGGAAACACCATATATTTT
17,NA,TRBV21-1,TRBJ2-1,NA,CASSKGQPGLRYNEQFF,TGTGCCAGCAGCAAAGGTCAACCCGGTCTTAGGTACAATGAGCAGTTCTTC
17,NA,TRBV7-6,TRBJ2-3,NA,CASSPLWAGDETDTQYF,TGTGCCAGCAGCCCGTTATGGGCCGGGGACGAAACAGATACGCAGTATTTT
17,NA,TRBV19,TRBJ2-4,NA,CASSISWDLTAKNIQYF,TGTGCCAGTAGTATAAGCTGGGACTTAACAGCCAAAAACATTCAGTACTTC
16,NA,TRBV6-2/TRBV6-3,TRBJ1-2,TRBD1,CASSSQGTITNYGYTF,TGTGCCAGCAGTTCACAGGGGACTATTACTAACTATGGCTACACCTTC
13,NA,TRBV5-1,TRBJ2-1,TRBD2,CASSSGVYNEQFF,TGCGCCAGCAGCAGCGGGGTCTACAATGAGCAGTTCTTC
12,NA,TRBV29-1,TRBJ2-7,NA,CSVGADFYEQYF,TGCAGCGTTGGTGCTGATTTTTACGAGCAGTACTTC
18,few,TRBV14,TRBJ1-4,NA,CASSQVKGGHSLNEKLFF,TGTGCCAGCAGCCAAGTTAAGGGTGGACACTCTCTTAATGAAAAACTGTTTTTT
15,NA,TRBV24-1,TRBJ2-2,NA,CATSDTGTKLGELFF,TGTGCCACCAGTGATACCGGGACAAAGCTCGGGGAGCTGTTTTTT
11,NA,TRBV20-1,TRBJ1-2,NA,CSARLPYGYTF,TGCAGTGCTAGACTCCCCTATGGCTACACCTTC
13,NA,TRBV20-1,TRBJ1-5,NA,CSASVDSNQPQHF,TGCAGTGCTAGTGTCGATAGCAATCAGCCCCAGCATTTT
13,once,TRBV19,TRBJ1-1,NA,CASSIDGTSEAFF,TGTGCCAGTAGTATAGACGGGACATCTGAAGCTTTCTTT
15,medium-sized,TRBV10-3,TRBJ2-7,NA,CAIKGGASSSYEQYF,TGTGCCATCAAGGGGGGGGCTAGCAGCTCCTACGAGCAGTACTTC
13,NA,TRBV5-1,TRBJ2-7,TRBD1,CASSSPGGNEQYF,TGCGCCAGCAGCTCCCCAGGGGGAAACGAGCAGTACTTC
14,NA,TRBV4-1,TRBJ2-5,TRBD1,CASSQDRGMETQYF,TGCGCCAGCAGCCAGGACAGGGGAATGGAGACCCAGTACTTC
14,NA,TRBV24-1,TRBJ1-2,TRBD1,CATSDVTGVGGYTF,TGTGCCACCAGTGACGTGACAGGGGTTGGGGGCTACACCTTC
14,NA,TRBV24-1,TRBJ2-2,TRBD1,CATRSGTDTGELFF,TGTGCCACCAGATCAGGGACAGACACCGGGGAGCTGTTTTTT
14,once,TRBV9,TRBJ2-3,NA,CASGSRGAGDTQYF,TGTGCCAGCGGCTCCCGGGGGGCGGGAGATACGCAGTATTTT
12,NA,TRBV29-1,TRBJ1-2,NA,CSVDGVGYGYTF,TGCAGCGTTGACGGGGTCGGCTATGGCTACACCTTC
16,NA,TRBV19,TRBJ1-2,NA,CASSSPTGVSNYGYTF,TGTGCCAGTAGTAGCCCGACAGGAGTTTCTAACTATGGCTACACCTTC
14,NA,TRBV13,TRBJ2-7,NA,CASSLALSSYEQYF,TGTGCCAGCAGCTTAGCGTTAAGCTCCTACGAGCAGTACTTC
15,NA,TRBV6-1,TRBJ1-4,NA,CASSEGGAFNEKLFF,TGTGCCAGCAGTGAAGGAGGGGCTTTTAATGAAAAACTGTTTTTT
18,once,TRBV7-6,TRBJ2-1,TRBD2,CASSLENSGTSGYNEQFF,TGTGCCAGCAGCTTAGAGAATTCCGGGACTAGCGGGTACAATGAGCAGTTCTTC
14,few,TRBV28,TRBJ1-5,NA,CASSSPDSNQPQHF,TGTGCCAGCAGTTCACCCGACAGCAATCAGCCCCAGCATTTT
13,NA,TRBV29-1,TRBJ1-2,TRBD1,CSVVTGGVYGYTF,TGCAGCGTTGTCACAGGGGGTGTCTATGGCTACACCTTC
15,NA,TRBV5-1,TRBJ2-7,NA,CASSLGAYSSYEQYF,TGCGCCAGCAGCTTGGGGGCGTATTCTTCCTACGAGCAGTACTTC